A single sample gave rise to the 15 T cell receptor beta chains below, sequenced in a study of molecular identifiers for immune sequencing clone quantification. Via MiXCR, TCRdb re-called the PCR reads, giving one row per CDR3 protein. The sample has under 650,000 distinct CDR3 sequences, about 20% seen once. The sample comprised naive CD8+ T cells from blood, with Jurkat cell RNA spiked in. As for subset: FACS-sorted CD8+CD4-CCR7+CD45RA+ naive T cells. The receptors were gathered from a human donor in good health. Some libraries in this study had Jurkat cell RNA spiked in.

This clonotype came up many times. The chain uses TRBV4-1 and TRBJ2-7, with D possibly matching TRBD2 (5 bases). CDR1 and CDR2 (germline): MGHRA, YSYEKL. This CDR3 spans 14 amino acids. Trimming cost V 2 bases and J 3 bases, with 11 bases left between them. CDR3 protein: CASSQREGSYEQYF. CDR3 DNA: TGCGCCAGCAGCCAACGAGAGGGTAGCTACGAGCAGTACTTC.

This clonotype was picked up many times. The chain has TRBV7-2 and TRBJ2-1; 11 positions agree with TRBD2. The CDR3 length is 13 residues. The germline gives CDR1 SGHTA, CDR2 FQGNSA. J gave up 14 bases and V 1 base, and 4 bases lay outside the gene matches. The CDR3 reads CASSLVTSGGKFF. The CDR3 DNA sequence: TGTGCCAGCAGCTTAGTCACTAGCGGGGGAAAGTTCTTC.

In regard to this clonotype: This CDR3 fails to terminate in the conserved phenylalanine or tryptophan, so it likely reflects a read error. V gene TRBV7-9 combines with J gene TRBJ2-5; TRBD2 agrees at 12 bases. This CDR3 is 16 amino acids long. Germline V gene lookup returns CDR1 SEHNR and CDR2 FQNEAQ (reference sequence). As DNA, the CDR3 is TGTGCCAGCAGCTCTCCTGGACTAGCGGGACAAGAGGCCCAGTACCTC. It specifies CASSSPGLAGQEAQYL.

About this clonotype: Just one base apart from a much larger clone, this may be a read error. The chain is built from TRBV29-1 and TRBJ1-2; D is unresolved. Germline V gene data show CDR1 as SQVTM and CDR2 as ANQGSEA. The CDR3 is made up of 13 amino acids. In DNA form, the CDR3 reads TGCAGCGTTGATCGAGGGAGGAACTGTGGCTACACCTTC. Its protein product is CSVDRGRNCGYTF.

V usage is TRBV13 and J usage is TRBJ2-1; D not certain. CDR1 is PRHDT, CDR2 FYEKMQ, per germline (reference sequence). CDR3 size: 14 residues. V was shortened by 2 bases and J by 1 base, with 6 bases between the two germline ends. The CDR3 region has the DNA TGTGCCAGCAGCTTAAAGGGTTCCTACAATGAGCAGTTCTTC. It codes for CASSLKGSYNEQFF.

This clonotype has more than one count but fewer than ten. J is TRBJ2-2 and V is TRBV9, with 16 positions matching TRBD2. This CDR3 is 18 amino acids long. With V trimmed by 3 bases and J by 5 bases, 7 bases remained unmatched. The germline V gene has CDR1 SGDLS and CDR2 YYNGEE. The CDR3 coding sequence is TGTGCCAGCAGCGCCGGGACTAGCGGGGGGGCGCGGACCGGGGAGCTGTTTTTT. Residues: CASSAGTSGGARTGELFF.

This sequence joins TRBV12-3 or TRBV12-4 and TRBJ2-1, with 14 nucleotides matching TRBD2. Unmatched junction bases numbered 7, after V lost 5 bases and J lost 4 bases. The CDR3 sequence is 17 residues long. The CDR3 region is CASSPRTSGRQYNEQFF. In DNA, the CDR3 is TGTGCCAGCAGTCCGAGGACTAGCGGGAGGCAATACAATGAGCAGTTCTTC.

This clonotype was seen at least ten times. The V and J genes are TRBV13 and TRBJ1-1; possibly TRBD1 for D (5 bases). Germline V CDR1 and CDR2: PRHDT, FYEKMQ (reference sequence). This CDR3 region has 13 residues. V lost 5 bases and J 5 bases, leaving 12 bases between the germline ends. CDR3 nucleotides: TGTGCCAGCAGCGGCGCGGGGCGGACTGAAGCTTTCTTT. Encoded protein: CASSGAGRTEAFF.

A few counts support this clonotype. The chain combines TRBV7-8 with TRBJ1-1, with D perhaps matching TRBD1 (5 bases). The CDR3 has 15 amino acids. Deletions cut 2 bases from V and 4 bases from J, with 14 bases between. CDR1 is SGHVS, CDR2 FQNEAQ, per germline. CDR3 DNA: TGTGCCAGCAGCTTACAGGGCAGTACTGGCACTGAAGCTTTCTTT. It yields the protein CASSLQGSTGTEAFF.

Points on this clonotype: A read error may explain this, as a much larger clone is one base away. J is TRBJ2-7 and V is TRBV7-2; D unclear. The CDR3 runs 17 residues. Looked up from germline, CDR1 is SGHTA and CDR2 is FQGNSA. CDR3 sequence (DNA): TGTGCCAGCGGCTTAGTCCCATGGGAAATTTCCTACTACGAGCAGTACTTC. Protein: CASGLVPWEISYYEQYF.

This clonotype was counted at least ten times. The J gene is TRBJ2-7, the V gene TRBV29-1; no clear D gene. Germline V gene sequence: CDR1 SQVTM, CDR2 ANQGSEA. With 5 bases removed from V and 3 bases from J, the gap between germline ends came to 14 bases. The CDR3 has 13 amino acids. This chain's CDR3 is CSVQARDSYEQYF. Here the CDR3 DNA reads TGCAGCGTTCAAGCCAGAGATAGCTACGAGCAGTACTTC.

This clonotype has a count of ten or more. The rearrangement joins TRBV29-1 to TRBJ1-3; D is undetermined. V was clipped by 4 bases and J by 3 bases, with 13 bases between them. The CDR3 is made up of 14 amino acids. Germline V gene data show CDR1 as SQVTM and CDR2 as ANQGSEA. CDR3: CSVAAAGHGNTIYF. In nucleotides, the CDR3 is TGCAGCGTTGCCGCCGCGGGCCATGGAAACACCATATATTTT.

This clonotype has a count of ten or more. This sequence joins TRBV20-1 and TRBJ2-7; 10 bases line up with TRBD2. Germline CDR1 and CDR2: DFQATT and SNEGSKA (reference sequence). This CDR3 has 15 residues. The junction had 11 bases not matched to a gene; V was cut back by 5 bases and J by 4 bases. CDR3 residues: CSAPVPGLAVYEQYF. The CDR3 nucleotides are TGCAGTGCTCCAGTACCCGGACTAGCGGTTTACGAGCAGTACTTC.

This clonotype has ten or more counts. The V call is TRBV4-3, the J call TRBJ1-4; D might be TRBD1 (5 bases). The V gene lost 3 bases and the J gene lost 6 bases, with 11 bases spanning the gap. Per germline, CDR1 LGHNA and CDR2 YSLEER. The CDR3 has 14 residues. The CDR3 DNA sequence: TGCGCCAGCAGCCATGACAGTTCCTATGAAAAACTGTTTTTT. Residues: CASSHDSSYEKLFF.

V is TRBV20-1 and J is TRBJ2-7, with D unresolved. The CDR3 length is 13 residues. Germline V gene lookup returns CDR1 DFQATT and CDR2 SNEGSKA (reference sequence). V lost 1 base and J lost 0, with 7 bases in between. CDR3 residues: CSARVHSSYEQYF. CDR3 DNA sequence: TGCAGTGCTAGAGTTCATAGCTCCTACGAGCAGTACTTC.